The rows below give T cell receptor beta chains drawn from one sample of a study of cytomegalovirus exposure and HLA in healthy donors. TCRdb's copy holds only in-frame clones and misses some; the assay was immunoSEQ multiplex PCR. The sample lists about 34,000 clones; roughly 67% were seen once. Sequenced input: PBMCs. The receptors shown here come from a man aged 35 to 55 in good health and CMV-seropositive. CDR3s include the opening cysteine and the closing phenylalanine or tryptophan. The D gene is left open where the match is weak. A row's size may be missing; if present it is once, few, many or a size class.

J,D,V,size,CDR3,DNA
TRBJ1-1,TRBD1,TRBV2,NA,CASSEEGGQANTEAFF,TGTGCCAGCAGTGAAGAGGGGGGACAGGCGAACACTGAAGCTTTCTTT
TRBJ2-4,TRBD2,TRBV7-2,NA,CASSSGGAGGYIQYF,TGTGCCAGCAGCTCTGGGGGCGCGGGGGGCTACATTCAGTACTTC
TRBJ2-7,TRBD2,TRBV27,NA,CASSFIDVAGPYEQYF,TGTGCCAGCAGTTTCATAGACGTAGCGGGTCCCTACGAGCAGTACTTC
TRBJ2-1,TRBD2,TRBV19,NA,CASTQAPGRVYNEQFF,TGTGCCAGTACCCAAGCACCAGGGAGGGTGTACAATGAGCAGTTCTTC
TRBJ1-5,NA,TRBV18,NA,CASSPPGSNQPQHF,TGTGCCAGCTCACCTCCGGGTAGCAATCAGCCCCAGCATTTT
TRBJ2-1,NA,TRBV7-9,NA,CASSLSDAGQFF,TGTGCCAGCAGCTTATCGGACGCGGGGCAGTTCTTC
TRBJ1-2,NA,TRBV30,few,CAWSSAGYGYTF,TGTGCCTGGAGTTCGGCGGGCTATGGCTACACCTTC
TRBJ2-3,TRBD2,TRBV5-1,once,CASSLTSGGGTDTQYF,TGCGCCAGCAGCTTGACTAGCGGGGGGGGCACAGATACGCAGTATTTT
TRBJ2-7,TRBD1,TRBV19,NA,CASSPLTGPFYEQYF,TGTGCCAGTAGTCCGCTGACAGGGCCGTTCTACGAGCAGTACTTC
TRBJ2-1,TRBD2,TRBV27,once,CASRGLAESSYNEQFF,TGTGCCAGCAGAGGACTAGCGGAAAGCTCCTACAATGAGCAGTTCTTC
TRBJ2-7,NA,TRBV7-8,NA,CASSPGKASYEQYF,TGTGCCAGCAGCCCCGGAAAAGCGAGTTACGAGCAGTACTTC
TRBJ2-3,TRBD2,TRBV29-1,few,CSGRGGQKALTDTQYF,TGCAGCGGACGGGGGGGGCAAAAAGCCCTCACAGATACGCAGTATTTT
TRBJ2-3,TRBD2,TRBV4-1,NA,CASSQVPGGPDTQYF,TGCGCCAGCAGCCAAGTCCCGGGGGGACCCGATACGCAGTATTTT
TRBJ1-2,NA,TRBV30,few,CAWSGPTLTGQDYGYTF,TGTGCCTGGAGTGGCCCAACTCTGACAGGTCAGGACTATGGCTACACCTTC
TRBJ1-1,NA,TRBV7-9,NA,CASSLVPSTNTEAFF,TGTGCCAGCAGCTTAGTCCCGTCTACGAACACTGAAGCTTTCTTT
TRBJ1-6,TRBD1,TRBV18,NA,CASSAGQVVSYNSPLHF,TGTGCCAGCTCAGCGGGACAGGTGGTTTCCTATAATTCACCCCTCCACTTT
TRBJ2-7,TRBD2,TRBV30,NA,CAWSVPREGAYEQYF,TGTGCCTGGAGTGTACCCCGGGAGGGAGCCTACGAGCAGTACTTC
TRBJ1-2,NA,TRBV6-1,NA,CASNLRVEGYGYTF,TGTGCCAGCAACCTACGGGTGGAAGGCTATGGCTACACCTTC
TRBJ2-1,NA,TRBV11-2,NA,CASSLSGTPYNEQFF,TGTGCCAGCAGCTTAAGCGGGACACCTTACAATGAGCAGTTCTTC
TRBJ2-1,NA,TRBV4-1,NA,CASSQGSLSNEQFF,TGCGCCAGCAGCCAAGGGTCACTATCCAATGAGCAGTTCTTC
TRBJ1-2,NA,TRBV11-2,NA,CASSPRGFNYGYTF,TGTGCCAGCAGCCCTCGGGGGTTTAACTATGGCTACACCTTC
TRBJ1-1,TRBD1,TRBV5-6,NA,CASSLRTGPMNTEAFF,TGTGCCAGCAGCCTCCGGACAGGGCCTATGAACACTGAAGCTTTCTTT
TRBJ1-6,TRBD1,TRBV19,NA,CASSPPTGGNSPLHF,TGTGCCAGTAGTCCCCCGACAGGGGGAAATTCACCCCTCCACTTT
TRBJ2-7,NA,TRBV29-1,once,CSVEDGGRGSYEQYF,TGCAGCGTTGAAGATGGCGGCAGGGGCTCCTACGAGCAGTACTTC
TRBJ1-1,NA,TRBV11-1,NA,CASSLFTGTEAFF,TGTGCCAGCAGCTTATTCACAGGGACCGAAGCTTTCTTT
TRBJ2-7,TRBD2,TRBV5-1,NA,CASSLDLAGGPYEQYF,TGCGCCAGCAGCTTGGACTTAGCGGGGGGGCCCTACGAGCAGTACTTC
TRBJ2-7,TRBD1,TRBV4-2,NA,CASSQVDRGDNEQYF,TGTGCCAGCAGCCAAGTTGACAGGGGGGATAACGAGCAGTACTTC
TRBJ2-5,NA,TRBV10-1,once,CASSHRDTSTSQETQYF,TGCGCCAGCAGTCACCGGGACACTTCAACTTCCCAAGAGACCCAGTACTTC
TRBJ1-2,NA,TRBV5-4,NA,CASGSNLSNGYTF,TGTGCCTCCGGGTCCAATCTCTCCAATGGCTACACCTTC
TRBJ1-6,NA,TRBV11-2,few,CASSLDGPSPLHF,TGTGCCAGCAGCTTAGATGGGCCCTCACCCCTCCACTTT
TRBJ2-5,NA,TRBV30,NA,CASLRRAEVETQYF,TGTGCCTCCCTCAGGCGGGCCGAGGTGGAGACCCAGTACTTC